The rows below give T cell receptor beta chains drawn from one sample of a study of OX40 agonist ivuxolimab in advanced cancers. Generated by immunoSEQ multiplex PCR, the TCRdb table keeps only in-frame clones and is missing some. The sample yields around 84,000 clones, just over 90% seen once. Sequences were derived from CD4+ or CD8+ T cells sorted from blood, sampled in a trial of the OX40 agonist ivuxolimab. The source of these receptors is an adult with an advanced solid tumor such as melanoma, head and neck, liver or kidney cancer. The CDR3 runs from the conserved cysteine through the conserved F or W. The D gene is left open where the match is weak. Clone size is not always given. Where it is, it says once, few, many or a class for expanded clones.

NA	once	TRBV29-1	TRBJ1-1	TGCAGCGTCCGCGGACAGTTGAACACTGAAGCTTTCTTT	CSVRGQLNTEAFF
NA	few	TRBV19	TRBJ1-1	TGTGCCAGTAGGTTACAGGTCTCCAACACTGAAGCTTTCTTT	CASRLQVSNTEAFF
NA	NA	TRBV28	TRBJ1-2	TGTGCCAGCAGTTTACCTGACACTGCGGTCTATGGCTACACCTTC	CASSLPDTAVYGYTF
NA	NA	TRBV11-3	TRBJ2-1	TGTGCCAGCAGCTTAGTGGGGGGCTCCTACAATGAGCAGTTCTTC	CASSLVGGSYNEQFF
TRBD1	NA	TRBV30	TRBJ2-2	TGTGCCTGGAGTGGGGGCGGGGACAGGCCGGGCACCGGGGAGCTGTTTTTT	CAWSGGGDRPGTGELFF
TRBD2	NA	TRBV5-6	TRBJ2-3	TGTGCCAGCAGCTCGAACCCTAGCGGGAGCACAGATACGCAGTATTTT	CASSSNPSGSTDTQYF
TRBD2	once	TRBV4-2	TRBJ2-7	TGTGCCAGCAGCCAAGATCTCGGAGCGGGGGGGTCCTACGAGCAGTACTTC	CASSQDLGAGGSYEQYF
TRBD1	NA	TRBV4-3	TRBJ1-1	TGCGCCAGCAGCTCGAACAGGGGGGGAGCTTTCTTT	CASSSNRGGAFF
TRBD1	NA	TRBV6-6	TRBJ1-3	TGTGCCAGCAGCCCGACAGGGGGCGGAAACACCATATATTTT	CASSPTGGGNTIYF
NA	NA	TRBV27	TRBJ2-7	TGTGCCAGCAGTTCCGCGCGGGGGCAGGGGTACGAGCAGTACTTC	CASSSARGQGYEQYF
NA	NA	TRBV2	TRBJ2-3	TGTGCCAGCAGTGCCCGGGCTGACACAGATACGCAGTATTTT	CASSARADTDTQYF
TRBD2	NA	TRBV15	TRBJ2-4	TGTGCCACCAGCAGAGGGGGGGGCGGGAGGAACATTCAGTACTTC	CATSRGGGGRNIQYF
NA	NA	TRBV19	TRBJ1-2	TGTGCCAGTAGTCTCAGGGCAGGGGACTATGGCTACACCTTC	CASSLRAGDYGYTF
TRBD2	NA	TRBV7-2	TRBJ2-3	TGTGCCAGCAGCTTAGAGGGGGCGGGAGGGTCAGATACGCAGTATTTT	CASSLEGAGGSDTQYF
TRBD1	NA	TRBV5-6	TRBJ1-2	TGTGCCAGCAGCTTGTTTCAGGGGGATGACTATGGCTACACCTTC	CASSLFQGDDYGYTF
TRBD2	NA	TRBV6-5	TRBJ2-2	TGTGCCAGCAGGGTAGCGGGGAGCACCGGGGAGCTGTTTTTT	CASRVAGSTGELFF
TRBD1	few	TRBV7-9	TRBJ1-1	TGTGCCAGCAGGGAGACAGGGCCGAACACTGAAGCTTTCTTT	CASRETGPNTEAFF
NA	NA	TRBV6-4	TRBJ2-1	TGTGCCAGCAGTCGAATGGGACTCGACAATTACAATGAGCAGTTCTTC	CASSRMGLDNYNEQFF
TRBD2	NA	TRBV27	TRBJ2-7	TGTGCCAGCAGTTTAGTCCTAGCGGGGGAGCAGTACTTC	CASSLVLAGEQYF
NA	NA	TRBV27	TRBJ1-1	TGTGCCAGCAGTTTATTGGCCGCAGGGGTCGACGTCTTT	CASSLLAAGVDVF
NA	NA	TRBV5-1	TRBJ2-7	TGCGCCAGCAGCCTCAAACAGGGCCCCTTTTTCTACGAGCAGTACTTC	CASSLKQGPFFYEQYF
NA	NA	TRBV7-2	TRBJ1-4	TGTGCCAGCAGCACCCAGGGTGCGGAAAAACTGTTTTTT	CASSTQGAEKLFF
NA	NA	TRBV19	TRBJ1-5	TGTGCCAGCGCGGGGGGCAATCAGCCCCAGCATTTT	CASAGGNQPQHF
NA	once	TRBV6-5	TRBJ1-2	TGTGCCAGCAGTCCTTTGGGAGGGGTTAACTATGGCTACACCTTC	CASSPLGGVNYGYTF
TRBD2	NA	TRBV5-1	TRBJ2-1	TGCGCCAGCAGCTACCTAGCGGGAAATTTGAATGAGCAGTTCTTC	CASSYLAGNLNEQFF
NA	NA	TRBV30	TRBJ1-1	TGTGCATCGCTCAGAGAGGGCCATAACACTGAAGCTTTCTTT	CASLREGHNTEAFF
NA	NA	TRBV19	TRBJ2-7	TGTGCCAGTAGTACTCTGACAGGAGCCTACGAGCAGTACTTC	CASSTLTGAYEQYF
NA	NA	TRBV2	TRBJ1-2	TGTGCCAGCAGTGAAATGGGGGTAGCTGTTAGAGGCTACACCTTC	CASSEMGVAVRGYTF
TRBD2	NA	TRBV6-6	TRBJ2-3	TGTGCCAGCAGTTACCCGCAGCGGGGGGGCCCGACGCAGTATTTT	CASSYPQRGGPTQYF
NA	NA	TRBV11-2	TRBJ1-1	TGTGCCAGCAGCTTAGAGTACAACACTGAAGCTTTCTTT	CASSLEYNTEAFF
NA	NA	TRBV5-1	TRBJ2-2	TGCGCCAGCAGCTTGGATCCGGTGGGGGAGCTGTTTTTT	CASSLDPVGELFF
TRBD1	NA	TRBV6-6	TRBJ2-1	TGTGCCAGCAGGAGAAGACAGGGCGTCTATGAGCAGTTCTTC	CASRRRQGVYEQFF
NA	NA	TRBV7-2	TRBJ1-2	TGTGCCAGCAGCCCCCCGGGAGGGAGCTATGGCTACACCTTC	CASSPPGGSYGYTF
NA	NA	TRBV5-1	TRBJ2-3	TGCGCCAGCAGACAAGGGACTTCTCCGTGTAGCAATCAGCCCCAGTATTTT	CASRQGTSPCSNQPQYF
NA	NA	TRBV6-5	TRBJ1-5	TGTGCCAGCAGTTACTACTCCGGACAGTCCGTACAGCCCCAGCATTTT	CASSYYSGQSVQPQHF
TRBD1	NA	TRBV28	TRBJ1-5	TGTGCCAGCAGTTCCGGGACAGGGATAGGTCAGCCCCAGCATTTT	CASSSGTGIGQPQHF
NA	NA	TRBV6-6	TRBJ1-2	TGTGCCAGCAGTACGGACCGGTCTAACTATGGCTACACCTTC	CASSTDRSNYGYTF
NA	NA	TRBV10-3	TRBJ2-7	TGTGCCATCAGTGATCCAGGTTCTCAGAGCTCCTACGAGCAGTACTTC	CAISDPGSQSSYEQYF
TRBD1	NA	TRBV5-1	TRBJ2-1	TGCGCCAGCAGCTCGACAGGGGCCCCCAATGAGCAGTTCTTC	CASSSTGAPNEQFF
NA	NA	TRBV7-2	TRBJ2-7	TGTGCCAGCAGCTTAGATCACAACTACGAGCAGTACTTC	CASSLDHNYEQYF
TRBD1	NA	TRBV30	TRBJ2-7	TGTGCCTGGAGTGTAGACAGGGGAATAAGCTACGAGCAGTACTTC	CAWSVDRGISYEQYF
NA	NA	TRBV28	TRBJ1-4	TGTGCCAGCAGTTCGGCAGCTGCAACTAATGAAAAACTGTTTTTT	CASSSAAATNEKLFF
NA	once	TRBV12-5	TRBJ2-1	TGTGCTAGTGGGGGGGCCCTCGGACTAGTCCACAATGAGCAGTTCTTC	CASGGALGLVHNEQFF
NA	NA	TRBV11-2	TRBJ2-3	TGTGCCAGCAGCTCCCGGGGAGGGGGCGAGGCAGATACGCAGTATTTT	CASSSRGGGEADTQYF
NA	NA	TRBV28	TRBJ1-2	TGTGCCAGCAGTTTATCAGGGCCCTATGGCTACACCTTC	CASSLSGPYGYTF
TRBD1	NA	TRBV28	TRBJ1-5	TGTGCCAGCAGTTCGACGACAGGGAACAATCAGCCCCAGCATTTT	CASSSTTGNNQPQHF
NA	once	TRBV5-4	TRBJ2-4	TGTGCCAGCAGCCCGGGTAGGCGGCCTATGGGAGACATTCAGTACTTC	CASSPGRRPMGDIQYF
TRBD2	NA	TRBV19	TRBJ2-1	TGTGCCAGTAGTTCAGCCAGCGGGAGCTCCTACAATGAGCAGTTCTTC	CASSSASGSSYNEQFF
TRBD1	NA	TRBV5-4	TRBJ1-1	TGTGCCAGCAGCGCCCGACAGGGGGCTACTGAAGCTTTCTTT	CASSARQGATEAFF
TRBD2	once	TRBV6-5	TRBJ2-5	TGTGCCAGCAGTTACTCACTAGCGGGTCAAGAGACCCAGTACTTC	CASSYSLAGQETQYF
TRBD1	NA	TRBV11-3	TRBJ2-2	TGTGCCAGCAGTTCACAGGGGGCGCACACCGGGGAGCTGTTTTTT	CASSSQGAHTGELFF
TRBD1	NA	TRBV6-5	TRBJ1-2	TGTGCCAGCACAAACAGGGGGCGGGTCTATGGCTACACCTTC	CASTNRGRVYGYTF
NA	NA	TRBV29-1	TRBJ2-5	TGCAGCTCCAACAGGGATGGCGAGACCCAGTACTTC	CSSNRDGETQYF
NA	NA	TRBV9	TRBJ2-1	TGTGCCAGCAGCGTAGGCGAAGTTGGCAATGAGCAGTTCTTC	CASSVGEVGNEQFF